The clone carrying this T cell receptor (beta chain) appeared many times. Its antigen is unidentified. The record originates from a study of beta chain features in type 1 diabetes. Study context: Age, gender and cell yields were alike across patients and healthy donors.

Every isolated RNA sample was fully reverse transcribed, so sequencing captured expressed TCRB transcripts. Naive, central memory and regulatory T cell samples averaged roughly 3.6 million immunoSEQ reads each. The protocol was immunoSEQ multiplex PCR, while the TCRdb copy is restricted to in-frame clones and leaves out a portion. The data hold about 340,000 clones, with about a tenth observed a single time. Germline CDR1 is MRHNA and CDR2 is SNTAGT. V shed 4 bases, J shed 1 base, and the junction held 3 bases outside the gene matches. The CDR3 runs 14 residues. Study results and limitations: A potential PCR bias toward shorter templates would be equal in patient and control samples. A closer apparent resemblance between naive, central memory and Treg TCRB repertoires was seen in patients than in healthy donors. Type 1 diabetes patients showed a moderate but significant shortening of TCRB CDR3s in all four CD4+ subsets.

This sequence joins TRBV6-4 and TRBJ2-5, with 7 bases that match TRBD2. The sequence derives from a young man with type 1 diabetes. The sequencing sample was made of central memory CD4+ T cells from blood. Written as DNA, the CDR3 is TGTGCCAGCAGTGGAAAGCGGGGCCAAGAGACCCAGTACTTC. As protein: CASSGKRGQETQYF.